This T cell receptor beta chain was identified in a study of blood T cell repertoires in COVID-19. Across the whole study: There were acute and convalescent COVID-19 samples, and they came from the United States, Italy and Spain. From T cells, B-cell-depleted T cells, or PBMCs came the material, which was cDNA or gDNA.

The CDR3 loop spans 15 amino acids. Germline CDR1 MNHEY, CDR2 SVGAGI. V was pared by 8 bases and J by 7 bases, with 13 bases of the junction left unmatched. The protocol was immunoSEQ multiplex PCR, while the TCRdb copy is restricted to in-frame clones and leaves out a portion. Among about 51,000 clones listed, roughly 86% were seen once. V gene TRBV6-5 combines with J gene TRBJ2-1; 8 bases line up with TRBD1. This receptor was identified in a man older than 75 with active COVID-19. The specimen was peripheral blood. CDR3 region: CASYQGQVIGNEQFF. CDR3 coding DNA: TGTGCCAGCTATCAGGGACAGGTCATAGGGAATGAGCAGTTCTTC.